These 31 T cell receptor beta chains originate from one sample sequenced in a study of neurological immune-mediated disorders. Each CDR3 protein is one row after TCRdb ran MiXCR on the 5' RACE reads. The data contain roughly 38,000 distinct CDR3 sequences, around 7.8% of them singletons. Sequencing was done on a sample of PBMCs. These receptors were taken from a woman between 35 and 50 years old in good health.

This clonotype occurred many times. This sequence joins TRBV20-1 and TRBJ2-1; 8 bases match TRBD2. The CDR3 is 14 amino acids. Germline values: CDR1 DFQATT, CDR2 SNEGSKA (reference sequence). V shed 0 bases and J 7 bases; nucleotides not matched to a gene: 5. The CDR3 loop reads CSARDGRVGNEQFF. The CDR3 nucleotides are TGCAGTGCTAGAGACGGGAGGGTGGGGAATGAGCAGTTCTTC.

As for this clonotype: The germline gene is not matched at one end of the junction; a read error may be the cause. V and J are TRBV6-1 and TRBJ2-6, with 7 bases matching TRBD1. Germline CDR1 and CDR2: MNHNS and SASEGT. The CDR3 length is 17 residues. The CDR3 coding sequence is TGTGCCAGCAGCTCAGGACAGGCCGAGTCTGGGGCCATCGTCCTGACTTTC. This encodes CASSSGQAESGAIVLTF.

This clonotype was seen repeatedly, ten times or more. This chain's CDR3 is CSAKSPGLAGGGHEQYF. The CDR3, as DNA: TGCAGTGCCAAGTCTCCGGGACTAGCGGGAGGTGGGCACGAGCAGTACTTC. J is TRBJ2-7 and V is TRBV20-1; 15 bases are shared with TRBD2. Losses at the gene ends were 6 bases for V and 5 bases for J; bases not matched to a gene: 14. This CDR3 has 17 residues. Germline V gene lookup returns CDR1 DFQATT and CDR2 SNEGSKA (reference sequence).

Sample share makes this clonotype medium-sized (0.01 to 0.1%). Relative to the germline gene, one junction end is altered; a read error may explain this. The chain combines TRBV7-7 with TRBJ2-5; 8 nucleotides match TRBD2. Germline CDR1 is SSHAT and CDR2 is FNYEAQ (reference sequence). The CDR3 extends over 16 amino acids. The CDR3 spells CASSLGRGGRSGTQYF. The CDR3 bases are TGTGCTAGCAGCTTAGGACGGGGGGGACGTTCGGGGACCCAGTACTTC.

As to this clonotype: This may arise from a read error, as a much more abundant clone is one base away. The genes are TRBV20-1 and TRBJ1-1; 7 nucleotides agree with TRBD1. This CDR3 comprises 12 residues. CDR1 is DFQATT and CDR2 is SNEGSKA in the germline V gene (reference sequence). CDR3 in amino acids: CSARQGFTEALF. CDR3 bases: TGCAGTGCTCGACAGGGATTCACTGAAGCTTTATTT.

This clonotype was picked up many times. V usage is TRBV20-1 and J usage is TRBJ1-3; the D is unclear. CDR3 length: 13 residues. Germline assignment: CDR1 DFQATT and CDR2 SNEGSKA (reference sequence). Here the CDR3 DNA reads TGCTCAATAGACGGTCCCTCTGGAAACACCATATATTTT. Amino acid sequence: CSIDGPSGNTIYF.

This clonotype was seen at least ten times. The chain combines TRBV27 with TRBJ1-2; 7 bases fit TRBD1. The CDR3 has 13 amino acids. Trimming removed 2 bases from V and 7 bases from J; junction bases left unmatched: 4. Germline V lookup: CDR1 MNHEY, CDR2 SMNVEV (reference sequence). The CDR3 spells CASSLKGASGYTF. In DNA form, the CDR3 reads TGTGCCAGCAGTTTAAAGGGGGCGAGTGGCTACACCTTC.

V gene TRBV28 combines with J gene TRBJ1-1; D perhaps matches TRBD1 (6 bases). The CDR3 runs 12 residues. Trimming took 5 bases from V and 9 from J, leaving 13 bases between them. From germline, CDR1 is MDHEN and CDR2 SYDVKM. The CDR3 spells CASSTGSGKAFF. CDR3 nucleotides: TGTGCCAGCAGTACAGGGTCGGGAAAAGCTTTCTTT.

The rearrangement links TRBV30 to TRBJ1-2; D is perhaps TRBD1 (5 bases). V lost 1 base and J lost 0, with 15 bases in between. The CDR3 totals 16 residues. Germline V gene lookup returns CDR1 GTSNPN and CDR2 SVGIG (reference sequence). CDR3 in amino acids: CAWSESETAANYGYTF. The CDR3 coding sequence is TGTGCCTGGAGTGAGTCGGAGACAGCGGCTAACTATGGCTACACCTTC.

This clonotype turned up a few times. The genes are TRBV5-1 and TRBJ2-2; TRBD1 or TRBD2 may be the D gene (6 bases each). Germline CDR1 and CDR2: SGHRS and YFSETQ. The V and J ends lost 6 bases and 2 bases respectively, with 11 bases between them. The CDR3 runs to 14 residues. The chain's CDR3 is CASKRGENTGELFF. In DNA form, the CDR3 reads TGCGCCAGCAAGAGGGGGGAAAACACCGGGGAGCTGTTTTTT.

The table lists this clonotype with many counts. V gene TRBV29-1 combines with J gene TRBJ2-3; 14 bases align to TRBD2. There are 18 residues in the CDR3. Germline V lookup: CDR1 SQVTM, CDR2 ANQGSEA. Unmatched junction bases numbered 14, after V lost 7 bases and J lost 2 bases. CDR3 DNA sequence: TGCAGCGCCGAAGGGACTAGCGGGAGCCCGTCTGCCACAGATACGCAGTATTTT. It encodes CSAEGTSGSPSATDTQYF.

This clonotype was counted ten times or more. The chain links TRBV4-1 to TRBJ1-5; no reliable D call. Germline V gene lookup returns CDR1 MGHRA and CDR2 YSYEKL. Deletions cut 0 bases from V and 9 bases from J, with 9 bases between. The CDR3 length is 13 residues. DNA for the CDR3: TGCGCCAGCAGCCAAGATAGACGGGGGCCCCAGCATTTT. Translating gives CASSQDRRGPQHF.

J is TRBJ2-6 and V is TRBV7-8, with TRBD1 as a possible D gene (5 bases). Trimming removed 5 bases from V and 0 bases from J, with 17 bases in between. In germline, CDR1 is SGHVS, CDR2 FQNEAQ. This CDR3 has 18 residues. The CDR3 DNA follows: TGTGCCAGCAGCACTCTCAGGGTTTTCCTCTCTGGGGCCAACGTCCTGACTTTC. Its protein product is CASSTLRVFLSGANVLTF.

This clonotype occurred many times. The rearrangement uses TRBV18 and TRBJ2-7, with 8 bases identical to TRBD1. The CDR3 is 15 residues long. Germline V lookup: CDR1 KGHSH, CDR2 LQKENI. Losses at the gene ends were 4 bases for V and 3 bases for J; bases not matched to a gene: 8. In DNA form, the CDR3 reads TGTGCCAGCTCACAAGGCCGGACAGGGTTCTACGAGCAGTACTTC. It encodes CASSQGRTGFYEQYF. Looking up the rest from reference TRBV18 and TRBJ2-7 gives the full variable domain: NAGVMQNPRHLVRRRGQEARLRCSPMKGHSHVYWYRQLPEEGLKFMVYLQKENIIDESGMPKERFSAEFPKEGPSILRIQQVVRGDSAAYFCASSQGRTGFYEQYFGPGTRLTVT.

This clonotype was detected ten times or more. V and J are TRBV5-5 and TRBJ1-5; possibly TRBD1 for D (6 bases). This CDR3 has 15 residues. The germline V and J ends were trimmed by 4 bases and 1 base, with 12 bases remaining between them. Germline CDR1 reads SGHKS; CDR2 reads YYEKEE (reference sequence). The CDR3 nucleotides read TGTGCCAGCAGCCCTAGGGGGGTAAGCAATCAGCCCCAGCATTTT. This sequence encodes CASSPRGVSNQPQHF.

This clonotype came up many times. The V gene is TRBV20-1, the J gene TRBJ2-5; 10 positions match TRBD2. Per germline, CDR1 DFQATT and CDR2 SNEGSKA (reference sequence). The CDR3 covers 13 residues. With 6 bases clipped from V and 4 bases from J, the junction kept 5 bases outside the gene matches. The CDR3 is CSAIAGGTETQYF. As DNA, the CDR3 is TGCAGTGCAATAGCGGGGGGAACAGAGACCCAGTACTTC.

This clonotype was seen repeatedly, ten times or more. V and J are TRBV29-1 and TRBJ1-1; D remains unclear. The germline V gene has CDR1 SQVTM and CDR2 ANQGSEA. The V end lost 4 bases, the J end lost 6 bases, and 9 bases lay between the germline ends. The CDR3 is 11 amino acids. CDR3 nucleotide sequence: TGCAGCGTTGTCGTAATTGCTGAAGCTTTCTTT. Protein: CSVVVIAEAFF.

This clonotype was detected many times. V and J are TRBV7-9 and TRBJ1-3, with 7 bases that match TRBD1. The CDR3 totals 19 residues. The trim removed 5 bases at V and 0 bases at J, leaving 16 bases unmatched. From germline, CDR1 is SEHNR and CDR2 FQNEAQ (reference sequence). CDR3 amino acids: CASSHRDRDNILSGNTIYF. The CDR3, as DNA: TGTGCCAGCAGCCACCGGGACAGAGATAACATCCTCTCTGGAAACACCATATATTTT.

This clonotype was detected many times. The chain uses TRBV5-1 and TRBJ2-5, with TRBD1 matching over 8 bases. CDR3 length: 13 amino acids. Germline CDR1 is SGHRS and CDR2 is YFSETQ. The V segment lost 3 bases and the J segment 10 bases; nucleotides outside the gene matches: 8. This CDR3 reads CASSWGTGGDQYF. In DNA, the CDR3 is TGCGCCAGCAGCTGGGGGACAGGAGGGGACCAGTACTTC.

This clonotype was counted ten times or more. The CDR3 region has the DNA TGTGCCAGCAGCGTTAGTCAGACAGGTAGCTCCTACAATGAGCAGTTCTTC. This encodes CASSVSQTGSSYNEQFF. The rearrangement uses TRBV9 and TRBJ2-1; tentative D call: TRBD1 (6 bases). Per germline, CDR1 SGDLS and CDR2 YYNGEE. V was pared by 2 bases and J by 0 bases, with 15 bases between. The CDR3 loop spans 17 amino acids.

There are many counts of this clonotype. The CDR3, as DNA: TGCGCCAGCAGGCGACAGGGAGACACCGGGGAGCTGTTTTTT. It translates to CASRRQGDTGELFF. This sequence joins TRBV5-1 and TRBJ2-2, with 7 bases aligning to TRBD1. Per germline, CDR1 SGHRS and CDR2 YFSETQ. The CDR3 spans 14 residues. V was pared by 5 bases and J by 3 bases, with 4 bases of the junction left unmatched. Looking up the rest from reference TRBV5-1 and TRBJ2-2 gives the full variable domain: KAGVTQTPRYLIKTRGQQVTLSCSPISGHRSVSWYQQTPGQGLQFLFEYFSETQRNKGNFPGRFSGRQFSNSRSEMNVSTLELGDSALYLCASRRQGDTGELFFGEGSRLTVL.

This clonotype was seen many times. V and J are TRBV10-3 and TRBJ1-6; D call uncertain. V gave up 5 bases and J gave up 5 bases, with 13 bases separating them. Germline values: CDR1 ENHRY, CDR2 SYGVKD. The CDR3 contains 15 residues. The CDR3 sequence: CAISRNNPDNSPLHF. The CDR3, as DNA: TGTGCCATCAGTCGGAATAACCCTGATAATTCACCCCTCCACTTT.

This clonotype has a count of ten or more. V usage is TRBV20-1 and J usage is TRBJ2-7; TRBD2 aligns across 11 bases. The V gene end was trimmed by 4 bases and the J gene end by 3 bases; junction bases not matched to a gene: 14. CDR3 length: 17 amino acids. Germline lookup yields CDR1 DFQATT and CDR2 SNEGSKA (reference sequence). CDR3 loop: CSANPLPLAGGLYEQYF. The CDR3 nucleotides read TGCAGTGCTAACCCCCTTCCTCTAGCGGGAGGCCTCTACGAGCAGTACTTC.

This clonotype was recorded at least ten times. This sequence joins TRBV15 and TRBJ2-7; D might be TRBD1 (6 bases). The V gene's germline CDR1 is LNHNV and CDR2 YYDKDF (reference sequence). The V end lost 5 bases, the J end lost 2 bases, and 13 bases lay between the germline ends. This CDR3 has 14 amino acids. CDR3 loop: CATSGGYQTYEQYF. DNA of the CDR3: TGTGCCACCAGCGGGGGCTATCAAACCTACGAGCAGTACTTC.

At least ten counts were recorded for this clonotype. The chain links TRBV6-5 to TRBJ1-3, with 7 bases aligning to TRBD1. Losses at the gene ends were 5 bases for V and 4 bases for J; bases not matched to a gene: 8. The CDR3 spans 15 residues. Germline V gene lookup returns CDR1 MNHEY and CDR2 SVGAGI. The CDR3 region is CASSALDRVGNTIYF. CDR3 nucleotides: TGTGCCAGCAGTGCCCTCGACAGGGTCGGAAACACCATATATTTT.

This clonotype was counted ten times or more. The chain recombines TRBV5-1 with TRBJ1-5; a weak D match, TRBD1 (5 bases). The CDR3 loop spans 14 amino acids. The V end was cut by 4 bases, the J end by 3 bases, with 11 bases between. Germline V CDR1 and CDR2: SGHRS, YFSETQ. CDR3 sequence reads: CASSRDGPNQPQHF. CDR3 DNA sequence: TGCGCCAGCAGCCGGGACGGGCCCAATCAGCCCCAGCATTTT.

The V call is TRBV12-3 or TRBV12-4, the J call TRBJ2-1, with D possibly TRBD2 on 5 matching bases. CDR3 length: 12 amino acids. V was pared by 7 bases and J by 14 bases, with 18 bases between. The CDR3, as DNA: TGTGCCAGCACCGATCCATCGGGGAGAGAGTTCTTC. Translation: CASTDPSGREFF.

This clonotype was seen only a few times. The genes are TRBV6-2 or TRBV6-3 and TRBJ2-1; 13 bases fit TRBD2. This CDR3 comprises 14 residues. Germline V gene sequence: CDR1 MNHEY, CDR2 SVGEGT. J was trimmed by 7 bases and V by 6 bases; bases with no gene match: 3. The CDR3 loop is CASRLAGGPNEQFF. CDR3 DNA sequence: TGTGCCAGCAGACTAGCGGGGGGGCCTAATGAGCAGTTCTTC.

This clonotype showed up many times. The chain carries TRBV29-1 and TRBJ2-1, with 11 positions matching TRBD2. This CDR3 comprises 16 residues. Germline loops: CDR1 SQVTM, CDR2 ANQGSEA. After removal of 6 bases from V and 4 bases from J, the junction contained 11 bases not matched to a gene. The CDR3 protein is CSVEGRTSGRYNEQFF. The CDR3 coding sequence is TGCAGCGTCGAGGGGCGGACTAGCGGGCGTTACAATGAGCAGTTCTTC.

About this clonotype itself: A single base separates this from a much larger clone, so it may be a read error. The chain joins TRBV9 to TRBJ2-3; 7 nucleotides line up with TRBD2. This CDR3 has 16 amino acids. The V gene's germline CDR1 is SGDLS and CDR2 YYNGEE. The CDR3 region is CANSRETSWYTDTQYF. For the CDR3, the DNA is TGTGCCAACAGCCGTGAGACTAGCTGGTACACAGATACGCAGTATTTT.

This clonotype was counted many times. This chain links TRBV4-1 with TRBJ1-4; D gene unclear. Between the trimmed V and J ends, which lost 4 bases and 8 bases, there was a span of 11 bases. The germline V gene encodes CDR1 MGHRA and CDR2 YSYEKL. This CDR3 comprises 13 residues. As DNA, the CDR3 is TGCGCCAGCAGCCTCCTTTTAAGCGAAAAACTGTTTTTT. Residues: CASSLLLSEKLFF.